Below, 5 T cell receptor beta chains from the same sample are listed, as sequenced in a study of blood T cell repertoires in COVID-19. Produced via immunoSEQ multiplex PCR; TCRdb's table is partial and in-frame only. The top ten hold about 8% of the sample, which has fewer than 150,000 clones, about nine tenths seen once. Sequencing input: peripheral blood. The receptors derive from a human donor in a cohort sampled during active COVID-19.

The J gene is TRBJ2-3, the V gene TRBV30; tentatively, D is TRBD2 (6 bases). Germline V gene lookup returns CDR1 GTSNPN and CDR2 SVGIG (reference sequence). With 8 bases removed from V and 2 bases from J, the gap between germline ends came to 17 bases. There are 14 residues in the CDR3. The CDR3 sequence: CAVPAGPLTDTQYF. CDR3 sequence (DNA): TGTGCCGTACCCGCGGGGCCCCTCACAGATACGCAGTATTTT.

This clone was observed a single time. The chain uses TRBV11-2 and TRBJ2-1; 12 bases match TRBD2. The V gene's germline CDR1 is SGHAT and CDR2 FQNNGV. The CDR3 has 19 amino acids. V lost 0 bases to trimming and J lost 3 bases; unmatched junction nucleotides: 9. The CDR3 DNA reads as TGTGCCAGCAGCTTAGAGTCCGGACTAGCGGGAAGAAACTACAATGAGCAGTTCTTC. Its protein product is CASSLESGLAGRNYNEQFF.

This clone was detected only once. This sequence joins TRBV28 and TRBJ2-7, with 7 bases identical to TRBD1. The CDR3 has 13 residues. Germline CDR1 reads MDHEN; CDR2 reads SYDVKM. J lost 2 bases, V lost 6 bases, and 4 bases had no gene match. CDR3 amino acids: CASRTGTAYEQYF. As DNA, the CDR3 is TGTGCCAGCAGGACCGGGACAGCCTACGAGCAGTACTTC.

This chain joins TRBV12-2 and TRBJ2-3; the DNA was not used to check the table's D call, TRBD2. TRBV12-2 corresponds to a pseudogene. The CDR3 runs 16 residues. The chain's CDR3 is CASRLSSGGSTDTQYF. The CDR3 region has the DNA TGTGCAAGTCGCTTGTCTAGCGGGGGGTCCACAGATACGCAGTATTTT.

The chain is built from TRBV27 and TRBJ2-5; 12 bases agree with TRBD1. The germline V gene encodes CDR1 MNHEY and CDR2 SMNVEV (reference sequence). The CDR3 is made up of 15 amino acids. V was clipped by 7 bases and J by 5 bases; unmatched bases: 8. The CDR3 DNA follows: TGTGCCAGCAAGACCGGGACAGGGGGCTGGGAGACCCAGTACTTC. The encoded protein is CASKTGTGGWETQYF.